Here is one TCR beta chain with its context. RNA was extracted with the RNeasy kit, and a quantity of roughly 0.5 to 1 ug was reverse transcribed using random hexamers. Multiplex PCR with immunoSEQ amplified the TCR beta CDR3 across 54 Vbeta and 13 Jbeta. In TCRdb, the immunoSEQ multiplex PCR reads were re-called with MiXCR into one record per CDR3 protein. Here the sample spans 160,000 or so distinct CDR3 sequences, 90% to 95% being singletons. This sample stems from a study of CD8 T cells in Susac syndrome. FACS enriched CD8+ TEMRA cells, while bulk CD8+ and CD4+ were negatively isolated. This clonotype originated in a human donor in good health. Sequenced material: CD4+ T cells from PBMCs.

The CDR3 protein is CSVSLGDTQYF. The CDR3, as DNA: TGCAGCGTTTCCCTAGGCGATACGCAGTATTTT. The V call is TRBV29-1, the J call TRBJ2-3; D is ambiguous. The CDR3 sequence is 11 residues long. Germline V gene data show CDR1 as SQVTM and CDR2 as ANQGSEA. V lost 5 bases and J 6 bases, leaving 9 bases between the germline ends.